The clone carrying this T cell receptor beta chain has just a few counts. Its specificity is not known. Reverse transcribing all isolated RNA meant expressed TCRB transcripts were sequenced. Libraries were prepared by immunoSEQ multiplex PCR; TCRdb keeps only in-frame clonotypes and omits some of them. Here the sample spans some 160,000 clones, about 10% being singletons. This specimen comes from a study of beta chain features in type 1 diabetes. Study results and limitations: Shortening of TCRB CDR3s, moderate but significant, appeared in all four CD4+ subsets of Type 1 diabetes patients.

It was via CD45RO/CCR7/CD25/CD127/CD95/CD27 that CD4+ naive, central memory, regulatory and stem cell-like memory cells were sorted. The sequencing input was central memory CD4+ T cells from blood. This TCR was sampled from a woman aged 25-40 years with type 1 diabetes.

The CDR3: CASMGDGNQPQHF. The CDR3 DNA follows: TGTGCCAGCATGGGAGATGGCAATCAGCCCCAGCATTTT. The rearrangement links TRBV2 to TRBJ1-5; D unclear. The ends were cut back, 7 bases at V and 2 bases at J, with 9 bases in the middle. This CDR3 comprises 13 residues. Germline loops: CDR1 SNHLY, CDR2 FYNNEI.